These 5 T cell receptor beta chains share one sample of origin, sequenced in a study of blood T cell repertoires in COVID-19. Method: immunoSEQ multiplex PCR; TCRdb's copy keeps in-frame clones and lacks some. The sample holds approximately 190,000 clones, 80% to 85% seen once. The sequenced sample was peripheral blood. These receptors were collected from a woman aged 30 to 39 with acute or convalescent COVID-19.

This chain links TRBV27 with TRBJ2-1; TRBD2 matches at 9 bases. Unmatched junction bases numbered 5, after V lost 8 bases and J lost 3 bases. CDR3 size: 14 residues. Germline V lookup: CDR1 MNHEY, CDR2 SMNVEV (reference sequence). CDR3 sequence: CASQAGGNYNEQFF. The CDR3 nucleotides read TGTGCCAGCCAAGCGGGAGGAAACTACAATGAGCAGTTCTTC.

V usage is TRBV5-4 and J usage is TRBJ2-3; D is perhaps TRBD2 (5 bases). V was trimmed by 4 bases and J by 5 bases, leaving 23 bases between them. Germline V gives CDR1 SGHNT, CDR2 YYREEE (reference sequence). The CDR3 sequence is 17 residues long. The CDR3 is CASSVGLLAPKGDTQYF. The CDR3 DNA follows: TGTGCCAGCAGCGTGGGTCTGCTAGCTCCTAAGGGAGATACGCAGTATTTT.

The CDR3 protein is CASSYPTLSGMGVQFF. As DNA, the CDR3 is TGTGCCAGCAGCTACCCGACACTTAGCGGGATGGGGGTTCAGTTCTTC. This chain connects TRBV5-6 to TRBJ2-1; TRBD2 aligns across 8 bases. Per the germline V gene, CDR1 is SGHDT and CDR2 is YYEEEE. The CDR3 is 16 residues long. V shed 3 bases and J 13 bases; nucleotides not matched to a gene: 18.

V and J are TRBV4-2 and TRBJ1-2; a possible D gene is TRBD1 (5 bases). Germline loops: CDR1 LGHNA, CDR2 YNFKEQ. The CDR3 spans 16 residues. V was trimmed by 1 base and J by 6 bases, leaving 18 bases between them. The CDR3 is CASSQALQRAGHGYTF. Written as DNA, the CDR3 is TGTGCCAGCAGCCAAGCTCTCCAACGGGCAGGGCATGGCTACACCTTC.

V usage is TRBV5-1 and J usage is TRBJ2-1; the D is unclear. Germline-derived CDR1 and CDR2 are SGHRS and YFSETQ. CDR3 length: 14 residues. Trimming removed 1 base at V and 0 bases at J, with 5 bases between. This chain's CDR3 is CASSLTSSYNEQFF. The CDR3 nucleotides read TGCGCCAGCAGCTTGACGAGCTCCTACAATGAGCAGTTCTTC.